A selection of T cell receptor beta chains follows, all from one sample in a study of persistence of HIV-infected CD4 T cells. The table came from immunoSEQ multiplex PCR; TCRdb's copy has only in-frame clones and leaves some out. Among under 55,000 clones listed, 88% were seen once. Their antigens remain unidentified. Sequenced material: CD4+ T cells sorted from PBMCs after approximately 20-hour stimulation, taken from a patient who received antiretroviral therapy. These TCRs come from an adult woman with HIV who was CMV-seropositive. Each CDR3 is given with its conserved first and last residue. D genes are given only for firm matches. Clone size is stated in some rows and not others, as once, few, many or a class when expanded.

J gene: TRBJ2-3; V gene: TRBV14; D gene: .; clone size: .; CDR3 DNA: TGTGCCAGCAGCCAAGATGTACGCGGGACGGGACTCGATACGCAGTATTTT; CDR3 protein: CASSQDVRGTGLDTQYF
J gene: TRBJ2-2; V gene: TRBV3-1/TRBV3-2; D gene: TRBD2; clone size: .; CDR3 DNA: TGTGCCAGCAGCCAAGCAATTAGCGGGGGTCTTAACACCGGGGAGCTGTTTTTT; CDR3 protein: CASSQAISGGLNTGELFF
J gene: TRBJ1-4; V gene: TRBV5-1; D gene: .; clone size: .; CDR3 DNA: TGCGCCAGCAGTTCCGGCGAGGGTAGTGAAAAACTGTTTTTT; CDR3 protein: CASSSGEGSEKLFF
J gene: TRBJ1-5; V gene: TRBV13; D gene: .; clone size: .; CDR3 DNA: TGTGCCAGCAGATCGGACAGCCTGAATCAGCCCCAGCATTTT; CDR3 protein: CASRSDSLNQPQHF
J gene: TRBJ1-1; V gene: TRBV30; D gene: .; clone size: .; CDR3 DNA: TGTGCCTGGAGTATCGGGGGGCACCCCCTCACTGAAGCTTTCTTT; CDR3 protein: CAWSIGGHPLTEAFF
J gene: TRBJ2-2; V gene: TRBV2; D gene: .; clone size: .; CDR3 DNA: TGTGCCAGCAGACAGGGAACGAACACCGGGGAGCTGTTTTTT; CDR3 protein: CASRQGTNTGELFF
J gene: TRBJ1-2; V gene: TRBV12-3/TRBV12-4; D gene: .; clone size: .; CDR3 DNA: TGTGCCAGCAGTTTAGGCAGCCTCTATGGCTACACCTTC; CDR3 protein: CASSLGSLYGYTF
J gene: TRBJ1-1; V gene: TRBV6-5; D gene: .; clone size: .; CDR3 DNA: TGTGCCAGCAGTTACCGGGGCATGAACACTGAAGCTTTCTTT; CDR3 protein: CASSYRGMNTEAFF
J gene: TRBJ2-1; V gene: TRBV19; D gene: .; clone size: .; CDR3 DNA: TGTGCCAGTAGTATAGATCCGGGGGACAATGAGCAGTTCTTC; CDR3 protein: CASSIDPGDNEQFF
J gene: TRBJ1-1; V gene: TRBV3-1/TRBV3-2; D gene: .; clone size: .; CDR3 DNA: TGTGCCAGCAGCCAGGGGGCGCGGTGGACTGAAGCTTTCTTT; CDR3 protein: CASSQGARWTEAFF
J gene: TRBJ1-3; V gene: TRBV28; D gene: TRBD1; clone size: .; CDR3 DNA: TGTGCCAGCAGGGGGACTCGGGACAGCTCTGGAAACACCATATATTTT; CDR3 protein: CASRGTRDSSGNTIYF
J gene: TRBJ2-2; V gene: TRBV19; D gene: TRBD1; clone size: .; CDR3 DNA: TGTGCCTCATCCGGGACAGGGGGCACCGGGGAGCTGTTTTTT; CDR3 protein: CASSGTGGTGELFF
J gene: TRBJ1-5; V gene: TRBV3-1/TRBV3-2; D gene: .; clone size: .; CDR3 DNA: TGTGCCAGCAGTAATGGGGACACCAATCAGCCCCAGCATTTT; CDR3 protein: CASSNGDTNQPQHF
J gene: TRBJ2-5; V gene: TRBV10-2; D gene: .; clone size: .; CDR3 DNA: TGCGCCAGCAGTGAGTCGAGTACCCGGGGCCAAGAGACCCAGTACTTC; CDR3 protein: CASSESSTRGQETQYF
J gene: TRBJ1-5; V gene: TRBV9; D gene: .; clone size: few; CDR3 DNA: TGTGCCAGCAGCGCACAGGACAATCAGCCCCAGCATTTT; CDR3 protein: CASSAQDNQPQHF
J gene: TRBJ2-1; V gene: TRBV7-3; D gene: .; clone size: .; CDR3 DNA: TGTGCCAGCAGCTTAAGCGCCTCCTACAATGAGCAGTTCTTC; CDR3 protein: CASSLSASYNEQFF
J gene: TRBJ2-5; V gene: TRBV5-1; D gene: TRBD2; clone size: .; CDR3 DNA: TGCGCCAGCAGCTTGGAGCGGGGGCGAGACCTTCAAGAGACCCAGTACTTC; CDR3 protein: CASSLERGRDLQETQYF
J gene: TRBJ2-2; V gene: TRBV2; D gene: .; clone size: .; CDR3 DNA: TGTGCCAGCACTCCATCGAACACCGGGGAGCTGTTTTTT; CDR3 protein: CASTPSNTGELFF
J gene: TRBJ1-1; V gene: TRBV18; D gene: .; clone size: .; CDR3 DNA: TGTGCCAGCTCACCAGGATTTTTGGGGACTGAAGCTTTCTTT; CDR3 protein: CASSPGFLGTEAFF
J gene: TRBJ1-6; V gene: TRBV30; D gene: .; clone size: .; CDR3 DNA: TGTGCCTGGAGTCCCGTCGGGACGTCAACCGGTAATTCACCCCTCCACTTT; CDR3 protein: CAWSPVGTSTGNSPLHF
J gene: TRBJ1-2; V gene: TRBV5-4; D gene: TRBD1; clone size: .; CDR3 DNA: TGTGCCAGCAGCACGGGACAGAACTATGGCTACACCTTC; CDR3 protein: CASSTGQNYGYTF
J gene: TRBJ1-6; V gene: TRBV3-1/TRBV3-2; D gene: TRBD1; clone size: .; CDR3 DNA: TGTGCCAGCAGCCCCACCCAGGGGGCTGGCAATTCACCCCTCCACTTT; CDR3 protein: CASSPTQGAGNSPLHF
J gene: TRBJ2-7; V gene: TRBV28; D gene: .; clone size: .; CDR3 DNA: TGTGCCAGCAGTTTAATTAACTACGAGCAGTACTTC; CDR3 protein: CASSLINYEQYF
J gene: TRBJ1-1; V gene: TRBV12-3/TRBV12-4; D gene: .; clone size: few; CDR3 DNA: TGTGCCAGCAGTTTAGCCAGGGACACTGAAGCTTTCTTT; CDR3 protein: CASSLARDTEAFF
J gene: TRBJ2-1; V gene: TRBV6-5; D gene: .; clone size: .; CDR3 DNA: TGTGCCAGCCAAGCAGGGGCCTACAATGAGCAGTTCTTC; CDR3 protein: CASQAGAYNEQFF
J gene: TRBJ2-1; V gene: TRBV5-1; D gene: TRBD1; clone size: .; CDR3 DNA: TGCGCCAGCGGGGGCCGGGGACAGCCGCCAGCTTTGAATCGTGAGCAGTTCTTC; CDR3 protein: CASGGRGQPPALNREQFF
J gene: TRBJ2-1; V gene: TRBV14; D gene: .; clone size: .; CDR3 DNA: TGTGCCAGCAGCCCAGGGTCGGGATTATACAATGAGCAGTTCTTC; CDR3 protein: CASSPGSGLYNEQFF
J gene: TRBJ2-1; V gene: TRBV5-1; D gene: TRBD2; clone size: .; CDR3 DNA: TGCGCCAGCAGCGGAAATAGCGGGGCCTCCTACAATGAGCAGTTCTTC; CDR3 protein: CASSGNSGASYNEQFF
J gene: TRBJ1-1; V gene: TRBV6-4; D gene: TRBD1; clone size: few; CDR3 DNA: TGTGCCAGCAGTCAGGGGGCGACCACTGAAGCTTTCTTT; CDR3 protein: CASSQGATTEAFF
J gene: TRBJ1-1; V gene: TRBV3-1/TRBV3-2; D gene: .; clone size: once; CDR3 DNA: TGTGCCAGCAGCCAAGGGGGATTCACTGAAGCTTTCTTT; CDR3 protein: CASSQGGFTEAFF
J gene: TRBJ1-5; V gene: TRBV5-1; D gene: .; clone size: few; CDR3 DNA: TGCGCCAGCAGCCCGTCGGCGGGGTCCAATCAGCCCCAGCATTTT; CDR3 protein: CASSPSAGSNQPQHF
J gene: TRBJ2-1; V gene: TRBV7-9; D gene: TRBD2; clone size: .; CDR3 DNA: TGTGCCAGCAGCTTAGTCACTAGCGGGCATAATGAGCAGTTCTTC; CDR3 protein: CASSLVTSGHNEQFF
J gene: TRBJ1-1; V gene: TRBV10-3; D gene: .; clone size: .; CDR3 DNA: TGTGCCATCAGTGACAGGAACACTGAAGCTTTCTTT; CDR3 protein: CAISDRNTEAFF
J gene: TRBJ1-5; V gene: TRBV19; D gene: .; clone size: .; CDR3 DNA: TGTGCCAGTAGTATCGGGGCAGGGCGGAATCAGCCCCAGCATTTT; CDR3 protein: CASSIGAGRNQPQHF
J gene: TRBJ1-2; V gene: TRBV3-1/TRBV3-2; D gene: .; clone size: .; CDR3 DNA: TGTGCCAGCAGCCGCACAGGACGGTGGAACAAGATTGGCTACACCTTC; CDR3 protein: CASSRTGRWNKIGYTF
J gene: TRBJ1-2; V gene: TRBV9; D gene: .; clone size: .; CDR3 DNA: TGTGCCAGCAGCGTAGAAAGGTCATGGTCCAACTATGGCTACACCTTC; CDR3 protein: CASSVERSWSNYGYTF
J gene: TRBJ1-4; V gene: TRBV10-3; D gene: .; clone size: .; CDR3 DNA: TGTGCCATCATGTTTGGCCACGCAACTAATGAAAAACTGTTTTTT; CDR3 protein: CAIMFGHATNEKLFF
J gene: TRBJ1-5; V gene: TRBV4-2; D gene: .; clone size: few; CDR3 DNA: TGTGCCAGCAGCCAAGATCCAGGGATTACCTATCAGCCCCAGCATTTT; CDR3 protein: CASSQDPGITYQPQHF
J gene: TRBJ2-1; V gene: TRBV2; D gene: .; clone size: .; CDR3 DNA: TGTGCCAGCAGTGTAGTGGTTTACAATGAGCAGTTCTTC; CDR3 protein: CASSVVVYNEQFF
J gene: TRBJ2-1; V gene: TRBV7-3; D gene: .; clone size: .; CDR3 DNA: TGTGCCAGCAATCCGACTTCCTACAATGAGCAGTTCTTC; CDR3 protein: CASNPTSYNEQFF
J gene: TRBJ1-3; V gene: TRBV25-1; D gene: .; clone size: few; CDR3 DNA: TGTGCCAGCAGTGAATTAGGACACTTAAGCTCTGGAAACACCATATATTTT; CDR3 protein: CASSELGHLSSGNTIYF
J gene: TRBJ2-5; V gene: TRBV29-1; D gene: .; clone size: .; CDR3 DNA: TGCAGCGTGACGGACAGTAACCAAGAGACCCAGTACTTC; CDR3 protein: CSVTDSNQETQYF
J gene: TRBJ2-5; V gene: TRBV5-1; D gene: TRBD2; clone size: .; CDR3 DNA: TGCGCCAGCAGCTCGGGACTAGCCACCGAGACCCAGTACTTC; CDR3 protein: CASSSGLATETQYF
J gene: TRBJ2-7; V gene: TRBV12-3/TRBV12-4; D gene: TRBD1; clone size: .; CDR3 DNA: TGTGCCAGCAGTACCGGGACAGGGTCCGAGCAGTACTTC; CDR3 protein: CASSTGTGSEQYF
J gene: TRBJ2-4; V gene: TRBV12-3/TRBV12-4; D gene: .; clone size: .; CDR3 DNA: TGTGCCAGCAGTCCCCTGGCCAAAAACATTCAGTACTTC; CDR3 protein: CASSPLAKNIQYF
J gene: TRBJ1-1; V gene: TRBV25-1; D gene: .; clone size: .; CDR3 DNA: TGTGCCAGCAGAATCCAGGGGCGGACTGAAGCTTTCTTT; CDR3 protein: CASRIQGRTEAFF
J gene: TRBJ1-5; V gene: TRBV5-4; D gene: TRBD1; clone size: .; CDR3 DNA: TGTGCCAGCAGCCAATCCGGGACAGGGAATCAGCCCCAGCATTTT; CDR3 protein: CASSQSGTGNQPQHF
J gene: TRBJ1-6; V gene: TRBV9; D gene: .; clone size: .; CDR3 DNA: TGTGCCAGCAGCGTAGCGCGAGGACAGCAGGCTTCCGCCCTCCACTTT; CDR3 protein: CASSVARGQQASALHF
J gene: TRBJ2-1; V gene: TRBV29-1; D gene: .; clone size: .; CDR3 DNA: TGCAGCGTTGAAGCCCTCCGATCTCTCTACAATGAGCAGTTCTTC; CDR3 protein: CSVEALRSLYNEQFF
J gene: TRBJ1-1; V gene: TRBV9; D gene: .; clone size: .; CDR3 DNA: TGTGCCAGCAGCGTAGGCACAGGGAGGGGTGAAGCTTTCTTT; CDR3 protein: CASSVGTGRGEAFF
J gene: TRBJ1-6; V gene: TRBV4-1; D gene: .; clone size: few; CDR3 DNA: TGCGCCAGCAGCCAAGATTTACAGGGTAATTCACCCCTCCACTTT; CDR3 protein: CASSQDLQGNSPLHF
J gene: TRBJ1-2; V gene: TRBV5-5; D gene: TRBD1; clone size: .; CDR3 DNA: TGTGCCAGCAGCACCGGGACAGCCCTCTATGGCTACACCTTC; CDR3 protein: CASSTGTALYGYTF
J gene: TRBJ1-1; V gene: TRBV12-3/TRBV12-4; D gene: .; clone size: .; CDR3 DNA: TGTGCCAGCAGTTTACGGGGGAGCGGTGAAGCTTTCTTT; CDR3 protein: CASSLRGSGEAFF
J gene: TRBJ1-2; V gene: TRBV10-3; D gene: .; clone size: .; CDR3 DNA: TGTGCCATCAGTGAACGGGTATCAGATGGCTACACCTTC; CDR3 protein: CAISERVSDGYTF
J gene: TRBJ1-5; V gene: TRBV2; D gene: TRBD1; clone size: .; CDR3 DNA: TGTGCCAGCAGTTTCGACAGGGACAATCAGCCCCAGCATTTT; CDR3 protein: CASSFDRDNQPQHF
J gene: TRBJ2-5; V gene: TRBV5-1; D gene: TRBD2; clone size: .; CDR3 DNA: TGCGCCAGCAGCTTGGCCGCTAGCGGTGGAGAGACCCAGTACTTC; CDR3 protein: CASSLAASGGETQYF
J gene: TRBJ1-2; V gene: TRBV24-1; D gene: .; clone size: .; CDR3 DNA: TGTGCCACCAGTGACCTCAGGGGCTGGGGCTACACCTTC; CDR3 protein: CATSDLRGWGYTF
J gene: TRBJ1-2; V gene: TRBV27; D gene: .; clone size: .; CDR3 DNA: TGTGCCAGCAGCCTACGGGAGAACTATGGCTACACCTTC; CDR3 protein: CASSLRENYGYTF
J gene: TRBJ1-1; V gene: TRBV5-1; D gene: TRBD1; clone size: .; CDR3 DNA: TGCGCCAGCAGCTTGGGAGGGCAGGGGGCGATGGCTGAAGCTTTCTTT; CDR3 protein: CASSLGGQGAMAEAFF
J gene: TRBJ1-6; V gene: TRBV15; D gene: .; clone size: .; CDR3 DNA: TGTGCCACCAGCATAGAGTTCGGGGTACCCCTCCACTTT; CDR3 protein: CATSIEFGVPLHF